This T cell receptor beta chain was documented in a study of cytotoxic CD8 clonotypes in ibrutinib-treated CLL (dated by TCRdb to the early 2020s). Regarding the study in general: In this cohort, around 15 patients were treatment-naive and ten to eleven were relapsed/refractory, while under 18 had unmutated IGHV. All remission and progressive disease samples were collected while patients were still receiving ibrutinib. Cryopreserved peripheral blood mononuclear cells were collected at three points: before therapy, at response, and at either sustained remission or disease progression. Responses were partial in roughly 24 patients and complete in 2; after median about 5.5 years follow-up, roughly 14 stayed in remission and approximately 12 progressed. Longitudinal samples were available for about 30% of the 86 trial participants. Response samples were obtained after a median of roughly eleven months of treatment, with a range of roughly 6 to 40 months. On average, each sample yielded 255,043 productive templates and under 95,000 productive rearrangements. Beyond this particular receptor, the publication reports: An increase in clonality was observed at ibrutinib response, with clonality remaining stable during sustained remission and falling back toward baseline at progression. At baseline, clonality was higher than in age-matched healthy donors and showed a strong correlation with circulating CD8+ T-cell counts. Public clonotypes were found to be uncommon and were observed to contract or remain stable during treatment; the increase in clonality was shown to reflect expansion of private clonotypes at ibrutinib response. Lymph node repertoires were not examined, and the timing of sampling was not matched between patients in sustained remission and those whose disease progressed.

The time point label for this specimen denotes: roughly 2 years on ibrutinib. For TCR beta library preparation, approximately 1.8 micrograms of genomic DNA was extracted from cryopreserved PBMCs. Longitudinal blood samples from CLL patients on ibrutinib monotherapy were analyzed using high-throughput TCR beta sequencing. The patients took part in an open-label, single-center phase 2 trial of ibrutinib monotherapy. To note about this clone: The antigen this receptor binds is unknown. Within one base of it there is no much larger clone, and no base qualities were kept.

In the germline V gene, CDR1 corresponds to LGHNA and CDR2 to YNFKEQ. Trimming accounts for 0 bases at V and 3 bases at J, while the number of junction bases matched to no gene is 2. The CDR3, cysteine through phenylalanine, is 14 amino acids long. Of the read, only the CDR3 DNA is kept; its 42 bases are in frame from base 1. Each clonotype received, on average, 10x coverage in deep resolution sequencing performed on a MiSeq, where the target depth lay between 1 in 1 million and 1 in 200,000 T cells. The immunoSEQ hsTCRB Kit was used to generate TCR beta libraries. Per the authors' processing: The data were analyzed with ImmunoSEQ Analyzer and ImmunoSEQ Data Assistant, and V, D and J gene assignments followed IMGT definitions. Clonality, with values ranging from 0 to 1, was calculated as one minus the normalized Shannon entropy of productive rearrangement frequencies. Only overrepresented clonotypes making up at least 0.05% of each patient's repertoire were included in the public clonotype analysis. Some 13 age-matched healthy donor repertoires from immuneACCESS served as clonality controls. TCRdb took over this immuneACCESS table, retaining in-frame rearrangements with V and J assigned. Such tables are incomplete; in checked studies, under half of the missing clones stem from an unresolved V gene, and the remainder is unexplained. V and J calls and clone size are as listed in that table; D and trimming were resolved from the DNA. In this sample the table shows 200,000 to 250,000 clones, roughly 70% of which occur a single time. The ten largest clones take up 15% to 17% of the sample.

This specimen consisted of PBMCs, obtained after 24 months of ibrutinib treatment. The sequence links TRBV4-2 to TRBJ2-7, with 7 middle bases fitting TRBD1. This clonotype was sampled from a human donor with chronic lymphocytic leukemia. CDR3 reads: CASSQEGTVYEQYF. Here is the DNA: TGTGCCAGCAGCCAAGAGGGGACAGTCTACGAGCAGTACTTC.